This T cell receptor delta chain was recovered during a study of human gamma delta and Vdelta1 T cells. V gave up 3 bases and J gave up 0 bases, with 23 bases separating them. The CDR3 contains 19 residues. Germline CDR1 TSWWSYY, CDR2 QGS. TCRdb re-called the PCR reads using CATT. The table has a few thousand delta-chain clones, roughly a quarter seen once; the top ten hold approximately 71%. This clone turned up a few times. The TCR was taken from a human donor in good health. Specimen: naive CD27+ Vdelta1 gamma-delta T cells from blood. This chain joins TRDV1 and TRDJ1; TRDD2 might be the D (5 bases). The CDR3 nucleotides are TGTGCTCTTGGGGATTATCCTATCCCTAAGCTAATATACACCGATAAACTCATCTTT. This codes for CALGDYPIPKLIYTDKLIF.